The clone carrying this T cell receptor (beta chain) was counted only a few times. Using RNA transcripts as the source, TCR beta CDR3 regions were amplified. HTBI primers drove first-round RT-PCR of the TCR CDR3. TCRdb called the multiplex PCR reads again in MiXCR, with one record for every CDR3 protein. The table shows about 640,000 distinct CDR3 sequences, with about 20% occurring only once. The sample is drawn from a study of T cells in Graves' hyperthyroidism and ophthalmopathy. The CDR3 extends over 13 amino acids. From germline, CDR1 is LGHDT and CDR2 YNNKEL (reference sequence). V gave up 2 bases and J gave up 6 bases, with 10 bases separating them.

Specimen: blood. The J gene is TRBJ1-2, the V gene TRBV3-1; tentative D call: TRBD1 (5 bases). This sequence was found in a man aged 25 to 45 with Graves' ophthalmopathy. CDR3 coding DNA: TGTGCCAGCAGCCAAAGTGAGGGGAATGGCTACACCTTC. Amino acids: CASSQSEGNGYTF.